The 2 T cell receptor beta chains listed next were all sequenced from one sample in a study of blood T cell repertoires in COVID-19. TCRdb's table, derived via immunoSEQ multiplex PCR, lists solely in-frame clones and lacks some. The repertoire consists of 160,000 or so clones, with around 89% occurring once and the leading ten covering 2.5% to 3%. Source material: peripheral blood. The receptors derive from a man between 60 and 70 years old with acute or convalescent COVID-19.

The chain carries TRBV5-5 and TRBJ1-2; 7 positions agree with TRBD1. This CDR3 is 15 amino acids long. Germline CDR1 SGHKS, CDR2 YYEKEE (reference sequence). V was pared by 2 bases and J by 3 bases, with 7 bases of the junction left unmatched. The CDR3 loop is CASSLVTGSDYGYTF. The DNA of the CDR3 is TGTGCCAGCAGCTTAGTGACAGGGTCGGACTATGGCTACACCTTC.

This clone appeared once. The chain recombines TRBV2 with TRBJ1-1; 8 nucleotides match TRBD1. The V and J ends lost 6 bases and 3 bases, in that order; junction bases with no gene match: 3. CDR1 is SNHLY, CDR2 FYNNEI, per germline. The CDR3 is 13 residues long. CDR3 DNA sequence: TGTGCCAGCAGAAAGGACAGGGACACTGAAGCTTTCTTT. Its protein is CASRKDRDTEAFF.